This T cell receptor beta chain was identified in a study of cytomegalovirus exposure and HLA in healthy donors. Study-wide findings and caveats: Follow-up analysis found HLA locus-dependent TCR association rates, highest for DRB1 and lowest for HLA-C.

The V and J ends lost 4 bases and 4 bases, in that order; junction bases with no gene match: 10. CDR3 length equals 15 residues. Looked up from germline, CDR1 is SGHRS and CDR2 is YFSETQ. The sample holds a few counts of this clone. The antigen is not known. With 60 Vbeta and 13 Jbeta primers, the PCR was carried out. TCRdb keeps only in-frame clones here, not all; method: immunoSEQ multiplex PCR. Of some 120,000 clones in the sample, 73% were seen once. Material: PBMCs. The TCR comes from a middle-aged woman in good health and CMV-seronegative. The chain recombines TRBV5-1 with TRBJ2-5; the match to TRBD1 covers 7 bases. For the CDR3, the DNA is TGCGCCAGCAGCCCAGGGACAGCTGGCCGAGAGACCCAGTACTTC. Encoded protein: CASSPGTAGRETQYF.